This TCR beta chain was recovered during a study of OX40 agonist ivuxolimab in advanced cancers. Study findings and constraints: There was clonal expansion of CD4+ and CD8+ blood T cells by week 6 at 0.1 to 3.0 mg/kg.

The CDR3 length is 14 residues. Trimming stripped 5 bases from V and 3 bases from J, with 13 bases between. Germline CDR1 SEHNR, CDR2 FQNEAQ (reference sequence). To note about this clone: Its specificity is unknown.

TCRdb's copy holds only in-frame clones and misses some; the assay was immunoSEQ multiplex PCR. The data contain about 90,000 clones, approximately 85% of them singletons. Sequenced material: CD4+ or CD8+ T cells sorted from blood, taken in a trial of the OX40 agonist ivuxolimab. The V call is TRBV7-9, the J call TRBJ1-2; D perhaps matches TRBD1 (5 bases). The receptor was isolated from an adult with an advanced solid tumor such as melanoma, head and neck, liver or kidney cancer. The CDR3 sequence: CASSNNLRDYGYTF. CDR3 nucleotides: TGTGCCAGCAGCAATAACCTCAGGGACTATGGCTACACCTTC.